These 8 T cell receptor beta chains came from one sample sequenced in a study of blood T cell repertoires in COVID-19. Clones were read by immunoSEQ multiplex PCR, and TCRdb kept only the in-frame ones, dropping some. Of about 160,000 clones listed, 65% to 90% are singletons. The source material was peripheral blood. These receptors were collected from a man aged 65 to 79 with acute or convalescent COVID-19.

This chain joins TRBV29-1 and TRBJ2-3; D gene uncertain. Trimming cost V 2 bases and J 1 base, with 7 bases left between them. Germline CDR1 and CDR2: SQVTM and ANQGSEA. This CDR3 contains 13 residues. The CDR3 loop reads CSVELQGTDTQYF. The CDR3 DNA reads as TGCAGCGTTGAACTGCAGGGCACAGATACGCAGTATTTT.

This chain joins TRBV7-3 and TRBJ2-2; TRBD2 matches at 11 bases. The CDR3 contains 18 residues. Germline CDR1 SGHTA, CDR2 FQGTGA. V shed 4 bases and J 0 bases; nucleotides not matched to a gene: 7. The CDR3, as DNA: TGTGCCAGCAGCTCAAACAGACTAGCGGGACCGAACACCGGGGAGCTGTTTTTT. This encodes CASSSNRLAGPNTGELFF.

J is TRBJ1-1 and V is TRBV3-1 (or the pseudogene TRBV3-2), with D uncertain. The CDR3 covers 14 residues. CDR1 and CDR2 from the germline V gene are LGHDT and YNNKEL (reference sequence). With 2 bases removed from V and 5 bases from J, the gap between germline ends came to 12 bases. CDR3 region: CASSQISRETEAFF. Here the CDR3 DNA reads TGTGCCAGCAGCCAAATTTCGCGAGAAACTGAAGCTTTCTTT.

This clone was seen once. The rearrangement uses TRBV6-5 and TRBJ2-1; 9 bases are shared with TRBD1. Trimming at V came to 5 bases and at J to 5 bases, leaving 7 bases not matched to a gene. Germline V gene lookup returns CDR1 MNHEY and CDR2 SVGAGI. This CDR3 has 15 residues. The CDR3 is CASSPPGQGNNEQFF. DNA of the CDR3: TGTGCCAGCAGTCCCCCGGGACAGGGTAACAATGAGCAGTTCTTC.

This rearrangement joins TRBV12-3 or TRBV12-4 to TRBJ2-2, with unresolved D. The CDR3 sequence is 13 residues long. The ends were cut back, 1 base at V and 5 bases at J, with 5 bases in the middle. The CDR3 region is CASSLGVTGELFF. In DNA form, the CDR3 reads TGTGCCAGCAGTTTAGGAGTTACCGGGGAGCTGTTTTTT.

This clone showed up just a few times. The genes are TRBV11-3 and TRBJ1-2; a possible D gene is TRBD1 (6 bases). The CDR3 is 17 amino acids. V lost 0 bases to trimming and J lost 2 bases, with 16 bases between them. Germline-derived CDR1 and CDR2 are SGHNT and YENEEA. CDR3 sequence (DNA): TGTGCCAGCAGCTTAGACCGTACGACAGGAACCAACTATGGCTACACCTTC. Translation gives CASSLDRTTGTNYGYTF.

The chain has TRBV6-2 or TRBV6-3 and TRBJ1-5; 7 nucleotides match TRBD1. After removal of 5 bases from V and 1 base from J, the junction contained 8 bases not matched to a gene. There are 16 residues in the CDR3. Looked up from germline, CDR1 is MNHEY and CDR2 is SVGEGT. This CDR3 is CASSTDRRLSNQPQHF. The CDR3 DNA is TGTGCCAGCAGTACGGACAGGAGGCTGAGCAATCAGCCCCAGCATTTT.

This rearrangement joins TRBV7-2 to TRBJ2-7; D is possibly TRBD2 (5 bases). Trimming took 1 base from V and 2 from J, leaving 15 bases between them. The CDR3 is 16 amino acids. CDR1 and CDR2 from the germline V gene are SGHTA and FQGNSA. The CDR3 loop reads CASSLESGPSAYEQYF. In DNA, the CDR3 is TGTGCCAGCAGCTTAGAGAGCGGTCCCTCGGCCTACGAGCAGTACTTC. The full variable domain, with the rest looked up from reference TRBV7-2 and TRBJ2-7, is GAGVSQSPSNKVTEKGKDVELRCDPISGHTALYWYRQSLGQGLEFLIYFQGNSAPDKSGLPSDRFSAERTGGSVSTLTIQRTQQEDSAVYLCASSLESGPSAYEQYFGPGTRLTVT.